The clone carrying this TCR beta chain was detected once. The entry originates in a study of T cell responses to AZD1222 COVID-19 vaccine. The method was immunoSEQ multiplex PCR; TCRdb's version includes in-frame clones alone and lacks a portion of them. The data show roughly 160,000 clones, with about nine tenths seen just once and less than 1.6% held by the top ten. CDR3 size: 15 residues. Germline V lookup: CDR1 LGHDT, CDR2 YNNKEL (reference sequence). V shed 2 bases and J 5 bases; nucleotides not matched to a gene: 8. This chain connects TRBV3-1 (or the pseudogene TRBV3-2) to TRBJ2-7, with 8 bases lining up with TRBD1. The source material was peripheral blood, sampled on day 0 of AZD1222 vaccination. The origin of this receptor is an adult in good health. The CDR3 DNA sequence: TGTGCCAGCAGCCAAAACGATCAGGGGGCACACGAGCAGTACTTC. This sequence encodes CASSQNDQGAHEQYF.